The 32 T cell receptor beta chains reported below all come from one sample, sequenced in a study of cytomegalovirus exposure and HLA in healthy donors. Data came from immunoSEQ multiplex PCR; TCRdb stores just in-frame clones and leaves some out. The table lists about 65,000 clones, 92% of them singletons. The source material was PBMCs. The receptors originated from a woman between 18 and 29 years old in good health and CMV-seronegative.

This chain joins TRBV2 and TRBJ2-3, with 9 bases lining up with TRBD2. Germline-derived CDR1 and CDR2 are SNHLY and FYNNEI. Germline trimming cut 8 bases from V and 0 bases from J; bases unmatched to any gene: 3. There are 14 residues in the CDR3. In nucleotides, the CDR3 is TGTGCCAGCGGGACTAGCTCTAGCACAGATACGCAGTATTTT. Encoded protein: CASGTSSSTDTQYF.

The rearrangement links TRBV28 to TRBJ1-4; D unclear. V was cut by 3 bases and J by 5 bases, with 13 bases left in between. The CDR3 spans 15 residues. Germline CDR1 reads MDHEN; CDR2 reads SYDVKM. The CDR3 bases are TGTGCCAGCAGTTTGAGTGTAGGAGGCAATGAAAAACTGTTTTTT. Its protein product is CASSLSVGGNEKLFF.

CDR3 amino acids: CASSRTTDRANSNQPQHF. In nucleotides, the CDR3 is TGTGCCAGCAGCCGCACCACGGACAGGGCTAATAGCAATCAGCCCCAGCATTTT. The chain links TRBV28 to TRBJ1-5; 8 bases match TRBD1. The CDR3 has 18 amino acids. In germline, CDR1 is MDHEN, CDR2 SYDVKM. The J segment lost 0 bases and the V segment lost 6 bases, leaving 13 bases of the junction unmatched.

The chain employs TRBV6-1 and TRBJ2-1, with D uncertain. CDR1 and CDR2 (germline): MNHNS, SASEGT. The CDR3 covers 13 residues. V lost 1 base to trimming and J lost 5 bases, with 6 bases between them. CDR3 nucleotides: TGTGCCAGCAGTGAAGACTCAAACAATGAGCAGTTCTTC. This gives the protein CASSEDSNNEQFF.

V usage is TRBV9 and J usage is TRBJ1-1; 8 positions agree with TRBD1. V dropped 3 bases and J dropped 1; count of bases not matched to a gene: 2. CDR3 length: 14 amino acids. The germline V gene has CDR1 SGDLS and CDR2 YYNGEE. Here the CDR3 DNA reads TGTGCCAGCAGCGCCGACAGGGGGAACACTGAAGCTTTCTTT. Translating it yields CASSADRGNTEAFF. The full variable domain, with the rest looked up from reference TRBV9 and TRBJ1-1, is DSGVTQTPKHLITATGQRVTLRCSPRSGDLSVYWYQQSLDQGLQFLIQYYNGEERAKGNILERFSAQQFPDLHSELNLSSLELGDSALYFCASSADRGNTEAFFGQGTRLTVV.

This chain links TRBV4-3 with TRBJ2-7; D gene unclear. The V end was cut by 0 bases, the J end by 2 bases, with 11 bases between. This CDR3 contains 15 residues. Germline CDR1 and CDR2: LGHNA and YSLEER. This CDR3 is CASSQDDSITYEQYF. For the CDR3, the DNA is TGCGCCAGCAGCCAAGATGATAGCATAACCTACGAGCAGTACTTC.

J is TRBJ2-3 and V is TRBV6-5; the D gene is possibly TRBD1 (5 bases). Germline CDR1 is MNHEY and CDR2 is SVGAGI. The length of the CDR3 is 15 residues. V gave up 5 bases and J gave up 3 bases, with 15 bases separating them. CDR3 amino acids: CASSRLDKSTDTQYF. The CDR3 DNA reads TGTGCCAGCAGTCGCCTGGACAAGTCAACAGATACGCAGTATTTT.

V usage is TRBV7-9 and J usage is TRBJ2-7, with 9 bases matching TRBD1. Germline V gene lookup returns CDR1 SEHNR and CDR2 FQNEAQ (reference sequence). CDR3 size: 14 residues. Trimming removed 4 bases from V and 2 bases from J; junction bases left unmatched: 3. CDR3 coding DNA: TGTGCCAGCAGCTCGGGACAGGGAGCCTACGAGCAGTACTTC. Residues: CASSSGQGAYEQYF.

This chain connects TRBV6-6 to TRBJ2-3, with no clear D. This CDR3 spans 15 amino acids. Germline CDR1 and CDR2: MNHNY and SVGAGI (reference sequence). The V end was cut by 5 bases, the J end by 6 bases, with 18 bases between. The CDR3 spells CASSPPPRERDTQYF. Here the CDR3 DNA reads TGTGCCAGCAGTCCCCCTCCCCGTGAGAGGGATACGCAGTATTTT.

This clone was recorded only once. V usage is TRBV5-1 and J usage is TRBJ1-1; D is possibly TRBD1 (6 bases). V lost 2 bases and J 0 bases, leaving 8 bases between the germline ends. CDR1 SGHRS and CDR2 YFSETQ come from the germline V gene. The CDR3 runs 14 residues. This chain's CDR3 is CASSLTGMNTEAFF. The CDR3 DNA reads as TGCGCCAGCAGCTTAACAGGGATGAACACTGAAGCTTTCTTT.

The chain couples TRBV19 to TRBJ2-7; TRBD2 is a possible D gene (6 bases). Germline V CDR1 and CDR2: LNHDA, SQIVND (reference sequence). This CDR3 has 14 residues. Trimming cost V 6 bases and J 3 bases, with 15 bases left between them. Here the CDR3 DNA reads TGTGCCAGTAGCCCCCGTGGCGGGGTCTACGAGCAGTACTTC. Residues: CASSPRGGVYEQYF.

The chain combines TRBV4-1 with TRBJ2-1, with 7 bases fitting TRBD2. Germline V gene data show CDR1 as MGHRA and CDR2 as YSYEKL. The V gene end was trimmed by 2 bases and the J gene end by 0 bases; junction bases not matched to a gene: 10. The CDR3 has 18 residues. Here the CDR3 DNA reads TGCGCCAGCAGCCAAAGCGGGGAGCTAACCAACTCCTACAATGAGCAGTTCTTC. Translating gives CASSQSGELTNSYNEQFF.

The rearrangement links TRBV2 to TRBJ1-3; TRBD1 agrees at 7 bases. The V gene end was trimmed by 8 bases and the J gene end by 1 base; junction bases not matched to a gene: 14. The germline V gene has CDR1 SNHLY and CDR2 FYNNEI. This CDR3 is built from 17 residues. This chain's CDR3 is CASGRGFQGDSGNTIYF. The CDR3 bases are TGTGCCAGCGGAAGGGGGTTCCAGGGGGATTCTGGAAACACCATATATTTT.

The chain has TRBV4-2 and TRBJ2-7; the match to TRBD1 covers 7 bases. Losses at the gene ends were 3 bases for V and 6 bases for J; bases not matched to a gene: 8. The CDR3 has 14 residues. From germline, CDR1 is LGHNA and CDR2 YNFKEQ. CDR3 DNA sequence: TGTGCCAGCAGCCAGGGTGATAAGGGGGCCGAGCAGTACTTC. Translation gives CASSQGDKGAEQYF.

The genes are TRBV9 and TRBJ2-3; no clear D. The CDR3 has 14 amino acids. Germline loops: CDR1 SGDLS, CDR2 YYNGEE. Trimming removed 4 bases at V and 5 bases at J, with 14 bases between. DNA for the CDR3: TGTGCCAGCAGCCCTACCTTTGCAGGAGATACGCAGTATTTT. This gives the protein CASSPTFAGDTQYF.

The chain has TRBV7-2 and TRBJ1-1, with a possible D match to TRBD1 (5 bases). The CDR3 length is 15 residues. V lost 6 bases and J 1 base, leaving 15 bases between the germline ends. Germline V gives CDR1 SGHTA, CDR2 FQGNSA. CDR3 protein: CASSRRAPGNTEAFF. Written as DNA, the CDR3 is TGTGCCAGCAGTCGCAGGGCTCCTGGGAACACTGAAGCTTTCTTT.

V is TRBV7-8 and J is TRBJ2-6; 7 bases align to TRBD1. The CDR3 extends over 17 amino acids. J gave up 0 bases and V 3 bases, and 5 bases lay outside the gene matches. Germline V gene sequence: CDR1 SGHVS, CDR2 FQNEAQ. CDR3 DNA: TGTGCCAGCAGCTTCCCGGGACAGTCCTCTGGGGCCAACGTCCTGACTTTC. Translation: CASSFPGQSSGANVLTF.

The rearrangement joins TRBV6-4 to TRBJ2-3; TRBD2 agrees at 9 bases. The trim removed 0 bases at V and 0 bases at J, leaving 10 bases unmatched. This CDR3 has 19 amino acids. CDR1 and CDR2 from the germline V gene are MRHNA and SNTAGT. The CDR3 nucleotides read TGTGCCAGCAGTGACTCCCCGGTGTTAGCGGGGGAGAGCACAGATACGCAGTATTTT. It translates to CASSDSPVLAGESTDTQYF.

The rearrangement uses TRBV25-1 and TRBJ2-7; TRBD2 is a possible D gene (6 bases). Deletions cut 1 base from V and 2 bases from J, with 15 bases between. The CDR3 contains 16 residues. In germline, CDR1 is MGHDK, CDR2 SYGVNS. The CDR3 DNA follows: TGTGCCAGCAGTGAATTCTGGCGGGGTCCCCCCTACGAGCAGTACTTC. Amino acids: CASSEFWRGPPYEQYF.

The gene calls are TRBV9 and TRBJ2-5; no definite D call. Between the trimmed V and J ends, which lost 0 bases and 2 bases, there was a span of 5 bases. The CDR3 runs 13 residues. The germline gives CDR1 SGDLS, CDR2 YYNGEE. The CDR3 loop reads CASSVVPQETQYF. In DNA form, the CDR3 reads TGTGCCAGCAGCGTAGTTCCACAAGAGACCCAGTACTTC. The whole variable domain, remainder taken from reference TRBV9 and TRBJ2-5, is DSGVTQTPKHLITATGQRVTLRCSPRSGDLSVYWYQQSLDQGLQFLIQYYNGEERAKGNILERFSAQQFPDLHSELNLSSLELGDSALYFCASSVVPQETQYFGPGTRLLVL.

In this sample, this clone turned up once. The rearrangement uses TRBV29-1 and TRBJ2-7, with a weak D call TRBD2 (6 bases). This CDR3 spans 19 amino acids. Germline V gene data show CDR1 as SQVTM and CDR2 as ANQGSEA. Between the trimmed V and J ends, which lost 4 bases and 4 bases, there was a span of 32 bases. The CDR3 nucleotides read TGCAGCGTTGGTGGAGGGAACGGGGCACAAGGATATACGTTATACGAGCAGTACTTC. It specifies CSVGGGNGAQGYTLYEQYF.

The chain uses TRBV5-6 and TRBJ1-6; D is possibly TRBD1 (6 bases). Trimming removed 6 bases from V and 0 bases from J, with 13 bases in between. The CDR3 length is 16 residues. Germline CDR1 SGHDT, CDR2 YYEEEE. DNA for the CDR3: TGTGCCAGCACGACAGGCCTGAGCTCCTATAATTCACCCCTCCACTTT. Its translation: CASTTGLSSYNSPLHF.

The genes are TRBV6-1 and TRBJ1-1; D gene ambiguous. CDR3 length: 16 amino acids. Germline V gene sequence: CDR1 MNHNS, CDR2 SASEGT. V shed 3 bases and J shed 0 bases, with 14 bases lying between them. CDR3 DNA: TGTGCCAGCAGTGATGGGCTGGGAGGGATGAACACTGAAGCTTTCTTT. Residues: CASSDGLGGMNTEAFF.

The chain has TRBV5-8 and TRBJ1-1, with D uncertain. V was trimmed by 4 bases and J by 8 bases, leaving 15 bases between them. From germline, CDR1 is SGHTS and CDR2 YDEGEE. This CDR3 spans 13 amino acids. The CDR3 reads CASSLLREGEAFF. CDR3 nucleotide sequence: TGTGCCAGCAGCCTGCTGAGGGAAGGGGAAGCTTTCTTT.

The chain employs TRBV12-5 and TRBJ2-1; D is undetermined. Germline values: CDR1 LGHNT, CDR2 FRNRAP. Trimming took off 5 bases at V and 0 bases at J, with 11 bases between the two ends. The CDR3 is 15 residues long. CDR3 region: CASGKILRSYNEQFF. The CDR3 DNA follows: TGTGCTAGTGGTAAGATTCTACGCTCCTACAATGAGCAGTTCTTC.

V is TRBV11-2 and J is TRBJ1-1, with D tentatively TRBD1 (6 bases). This CDR3 contains 14 residues. Germline CDR1 SGHAT, CDR2 FQNNGV. Deletions cut 4 bases from V and 4 bases from J, with 13 bases between. The CDR3 nucleotides read TGTGCCAGCAGCTCACAGGGTTTCGGCACTGAAGCTTTCTTT. This sequence encodes CASSSQGFGTEAFF.

This rearrangement joins TRBV27 to TRBJ2-7; perhaps TRBD2 as D (5 bases). The germline V gene encodes CDR1 MNHEY and CDR2 SMNVEV (reference sequence). The CDR3 runs to 16 residues. The V gene lost 0 bases and the J gene lost 0 bases, with 12 bases spanning the gap. The CDR3 DNA reads TGTGCCAGCAGTTTATCGGTGGGAGACCGCTCCTACGAGCAGTACTTC. Translating gives CASSLSVGDRSYEQYF.

The chain links TRBV27 to TRBJ1-2; 7 nucleotides match TRBD1. CDR3 size: 12 residues. Trimming cost V 9 bases and J 6 bases; bases outside gene matches: 7. Germline V gene sequence: CDR1 MNHEY, CDR2 SMNVEV (reference sequence). CDR3 DNA: TGTGCCAGTGGAGAACAGGGGCATGGCTACACCTTC. The encoded protein is CASGEQGHGYTF.

V and J are TRBV7-6 and TRBJ2-5, with 8 bases lining up with TRBD2. V lost 5 bases, J lost 4 bases, and 9 bases stayed unmatched. Looked up from germline, CDR1 is SGHVS and CDR2 is FNYEAQ. The CDR3 has 15 residues. The CDR3 sequence is CASSPPAGVGETQYF. In DNA, the CDR3 is TGTGCCAGCAGCCCTCCAGCGGGAGTTGGAGAGACCCAGTACTTC.

This chain links TRBV7-3 with TRBJ1-1; 7 bases fit TRBD1. CDR3 length equals 15 residues. The V gene end was trimmed by 5 bases and the J gene end by 2 bases; junction bases not matched to a gene: 8. Germline lookup yields CDR1 SGHTA and CDR2 FQGTGA. The CDR3 coding sequence is TGTGCCAGCAGCCCAGGAACAGGGGCCAACACTGAAGCTTTCTTT. Protein: CASSPGTGANTEAFF. Looking up the rest from reference TRBV7-3 and TRBJ1-1 gives the full variable domain: GAGVSQTPSNKVTEKGKYVELRCDPISGHTALYWYRQSLGQGPEFLIYFQGTGAADDSGLPNDRFFAVRPEGSVSTLKIQRTERGDSAVYLCASSPGTGANTEAFFGQGTRLTVV.

The rearrangement joins TRBV2 to TRBJ2-7, with 7 bases identical to TRBD1. Losses at the gene ends were 6 bases for V and 7 bases for J; bases not matched to a gene: 12. The CDR3 is 14 amino acids. Germline V gives CDR1 SNHLY, CDR2 FYNNEI. The chain's CDR3 is CASSDRAPGREQYF. The CDR3 nucleotides are TGTGCCAGCAGCGACAGGGCCCCGGGAAGGGAGCAGTACTTC.

The V and J genes are TRBV28 and TRBJ2-7, with 7 bases identical to TRBD1. CDR1 MDHEN and CDR2 SYDVKM come from the germline V gene. This CDR3 comprises 14 residues. V shed 2 bases and J 3 bases; nucleotides not matched to a gene: 4. The CDR3 reads CASSLANRGYEQYF. For the CDR3, the DNA is TGTGCCAGCAGTTTAGCGAACAGGGGCTACGAGCAGTACTTC.